The next 19 T cell receptor beta chains were all read from a single sample in a study of control samples from healthy donors and cancer patients. TCRdb keeps only in-frame clones here, not all; method: immunoSEQ multiplex PCR. There are roughly 100,000 clones in the sample; under 90% occur only once, and around 14% lies in the top ten. The sequenced sample consisted of blood. Receptors originate from a woman aged 45-60 years in good health.

The chain combines TRBV10-3 with TRBJ1-2; the match to TRBD1 covers 7 bases. The CDR3 has 11 amino acids. Germline loops: CDR1 ENHRY, CDR2 SYGVKD. The J segment lost 3 bases and the V segment lost 11 bases, leaving 3 bases of the junction unmatched. The CDR3 protein is CAFGTDYGYTF. CDR3 DNA sequence: TGTGCCTTTGGGACAGACTATGGCTACACCTTC.

The chain joins TRBV5-1 to TRBJ1-4, with D perhaps matching TRBD1 (5 bases). Germline CDR1 and CDR2: SGHRS and YFSETQ. This CDR3 is built from 15 residues. V lost 0 bases to trimming and J lost 6 bases, with 12 bases between them. The CDR3 bases are TGCGCCAGCAGCTTGGGAGGTGGGACGGATGAAAAACTGTTTTTT. It specifies CASSLGGGTDEKLFF.

The chain uses TRBV3-1 (or the pseudogene TRBV3-2) and TRBJ1-2, with 8 bases fitting TRBD1. The CDR3 has 13 residues. Germline V gene lookup returns CDR1 LGHDT and CDR2 YNNKEL (reference sequence). The V gene end was trimmed by 5 bases and the J gene end by 8 bases; junction bases not matched to a gene: 7. CDR3 bases: TGTGCCAGCAGCTCGACAGGGGCTAGAGGCTACACCTTC. This codes for CASSSTGARGYTF.

This chain links TRBV7-8 with TRBJ1-1, with 8 bases fitting TRBD1. Germline V gives CDR1 SGHVS, CDR2 FQNEAQ. The CDR3 totals 14 residues. The V and J ends lost 5 bases and 4 bases, in that order; junction bases with no gene match: 6. The CDR3 is CASSPAGGPTEAFF. The CDR3 nucleotides read TGTGCCAGCAGCCCGGCAGGGGGCCCCACTGAAGCTTTCTTT.

This chain uses TRBV10-3 with TRBJ2-5; 11 nucleotides line up with TRBD2. The CDR3 runs to 13 residues. Germline CDR1 ENHRY, CDR2 SYGVKD. J lost 2 bases, V lost 10 bases, and 3 bases had no gene match. The CDR3 loop reads CATGTSGQETQYF. In nucleotides, the CDR3 is TGTGCCACAGGGACTAGCGGACAAGAGACCCAGTACTTC.

The chain has TRBV29-1 and TRBJ1-4; D gene uncertain. CDR3 length: 12 amino acids. CDR1 SQVTM and CDR2 ANQGSEA come from the germline V gene. The germline V and J ends were trimmed by 4 bases and 6 bases, with 9 bases remaining between them. The CDR3 nucleotides are TGCAGCGTTGCTGGTAGTTATGAAAAACTGTTTTTT. Residues: CSVAGSYEKLFF. Filled out from reference TRBV29-1 and TRBJ1-4, the complete variable domain reads SAVISQKPSRDICQRGTSLTIQCQVDSQVTMMFWYRQQPGQSLTLIATANQGSEATYESGFVIDKFPISRPNLTFSTLTVSNMSPEDSSIYLCSVAGSYEKLFFGSGTQLSVL.

The chain links TRBV15 to TRBJ2-3; the D gene is possibly TRBD2 (5 bases). Germline V gene lookup returns CDR1 LNHNV and CDR2 YYDKDF (reference sequence). This CDR3 spans 18 amino acids. The germline V and J ends were trimmed by 0 bases and 0 bases, with 16 bases remaining between them. CDR3 region: CATSRDLGNGVSTDTQYF. The CDR3 DNA is TGTGCCACCAGCAGAGATTTAGGGAACGGGGTTAGCACAGATACGCAGTATTTT.

The rearrangement uses TRBV7-2 and TRBJ2-5; 8 bases line up with TRBD1. Germline CDR1 is SGHTA and CDR2 is FQGNSA. The V gene end was trimmed by 4 bases and the J gene end by 4 bases; junction bases not matched to a gene: 11. The CDR3 totals 16 residues. This CDR3 is CASSSSSGQGRETQYF. CDR3 DNA: TGTGCCAGCAGCTCGAGCAGTGGACAGGGACGAGAGACCCAGTACTTC.

As DNA, the CDR3 is TGTGCCAGCAGCGCCGGCACCATCAACAATGAGCAGTTCTTC. As protein: CASSAGTINNEQFF. The V call is TRBV7-6, the J call TRBJ2-1; D uncertain. Trimming took off 5 bases at V and 5 bases at J, with 13 bases between the two ends. CDR1 and CDR2 (germline): SGHVS, FNYEAQ. The CDR3 covers 14 residues.

The chain combines TRBV11-2 with TRBJ2-7; TRBD1 or TRBD2 may be the D gene (5 bases each). The CDR3 covers 14 residues. Trimming took 5 bases from V and 7 from J, leaving 18 bases between them. Germline CDR1 and CDR2: SGHAT and FQNNGV. CDR3 residues: CASSPSAGPGEQYF. The CDR3, as DNA: TGTGCCAGCAGCCCGTCGGCAGGGCCGGGGGAGCAGTACTTC.

The rearrangement links TRBV5-1 to TRBJ1-4; D gene unclear. Germline loops: CDR1 SGHRS, CDR2 YFSETQ. The CDR3 is 16 amino acids. Trimming took off 0 bases at V and 5 bases at J, with 14 bases between the two ends. CDR3 protein: CASSLARDGINEKLFF. CDR3 coding DNA: TGCGCCAGCAGCTTGGCCCGGGATGGGATAAATGAAAAACTGTTTTTT. Supplemented by reference TRBV5-1 and TRBJ1-4, the full variable domain reads KAGVTQTPRYLIKTRGQQVTLSCSPISGHRSVSWYQQTPGQGLQFLFEYFSETQRNKGNFPGRFSGRQFSNSRSEMNVSTLELGDSALYLCASSLARDGINEKLFFGSGTQLSVL.

This chain links TRBV12-5 with TRBJ1-4, with D perhaps matching TRBD1 (5 bases). Between the trimmed V and J ends, which lost 2 bases and 7 bases, there was a span of 20 bases. The CDR3 is 17 amino acids. The germline V gene encodes CDR1 LGHNT and CDR2 FRNRAP. The CDR3 sequence is CASGLLVGQGLVEKLFF. The CDR3 DNA is TGTGCTAGTGGTTTGTTGGTGGGGCAGGGACTTGTTGAAAAACTGTTTTTT.

V is TRBV4-2 and J is TRBJ1-3; D is undetermined. V was shortened by 2 bases and J by 9 bases, with 14 bases between the two germline ends. There are 14 residues in the CDR3. Germline lookup yields CDR1 LGHNA and CDR2 YNFKEQ. The CDR3 region has the DNA TGTGCCAGCAGCCAACAGATATTATTAGCCACCATATATTTT. It encodes CASSQQILLATIYF.

In its sample, this clone was seen once. The V call is TRBV6-5, the J call TRBJ1-4; unclear D gene. Per the germline V gene, CDR1 is MNHEY and CDR2 is SVGAGI. Trimming cost V 2 bases and J 10 bases, with 5 bases left between them. The CDR3 loop spans 11 amino acids. The CDR3 sequence: CASSYMGKLFF. The DNA for the CDR3 is TGTGCCAGCAGTTACATGGGAAAACTGTTTTTT.

The chain has TRBV6-6 and TRBJ1-1; D remains unclear. This CDR3 has 13 amino acids. Between the trimmed V and J ends, which lost 6 bases and 4 bases, there was a span of 12 bases. Per the germline V gene, CDR1 is MNHNY and CDR2 is SVGAGI (reference sequence). The CDR3 DNA is TGTGCCAGCAGCTATGAAGGGAGCACTGAAGCTTTCTTT. Protein: CASSYEGSTEAFF.

This chain joins TRBV5-8 and TRBJ2-7, with 13 bases fitting TRBD2. In germline, CDR1 is SGHTS, CDR2 YDEGEE. J lost 3 bases, V lost 0 bases, and 12 bases had no gene match. The CDR3 totals 19 residues. CDR3: CASSLGFGLAGAGGYEQYF. The CDR3 region has the DNA TGTGCCAGCAGCTTGGGATTCGGACTAGCGGGAGCAGGAGGCTACGAGCAGTACTTC.

This chain uses TRBV7-6 with TRBJ1-5; 9 nucleotides line up with TRBD1. CDR1 and CDR2 from the germline V gene are SGHVS and FNYEAQ. CDR3 length: 15 residues. V was pared by 4 bases and J by 6 bases, with 7 bases of the junction left unmatched. The CDR3 spells CASSSGTGRSQPQHF. Here the CDR3 DNA reads TGTGCCAGCAGCTCCGGGACAGGGAGATCTCAGCCCCAGCATTTT. Based on the CDR3 plus reference TRBV7-6 and TRBJ1-5, the full variable domain is GAGVSQSPRYKVTKRGQDVALRCDPISGHVSLYWYRQALGQGPEFLTYFNYEAQQDKSGLPNDRFSAERPEGSISTLTIQRTEQRDSAMYRCASSSGTGRSQPQHFGDGTRLSIL.

V is TRBV19 and J is TRBJ1-5; TRBD1 aligns across 8 bases. The V and J ends lost 4 bases and 7 bases, in that order; junction bases with no gene match: 9. Germline V gene sequence: CDR1 LNHDA, CDR2 SQIVND (reference sequence). This CDR3 has 15 amino acids. As DNA, the CDR3 is TGTGCCAGTAGTACGGGACAGGCCGAGGGGCAGCCCCAGCATTTT. This gives the protein CASSTGQAEGQPQHF.

There are a few counts of this clone. The chain employs TRBV5-4 and TRBJ2-5, with D possibly matching TRBD2 (6 bases). CDR3 length: 14 residues. Germline V gene sequence: CDR1 SGHNT, CDR2 YYREEE (reference sequence). Trimming shortened V by 0 bases and J by 11 bases, and 17 bases separated the two germline ends. CDR3 bases: TGTGCCAGCAGCTTGGTTGGGGGGACCGAGCGTCAGTACTTC. It codes for CASSLVGGTERQYF.